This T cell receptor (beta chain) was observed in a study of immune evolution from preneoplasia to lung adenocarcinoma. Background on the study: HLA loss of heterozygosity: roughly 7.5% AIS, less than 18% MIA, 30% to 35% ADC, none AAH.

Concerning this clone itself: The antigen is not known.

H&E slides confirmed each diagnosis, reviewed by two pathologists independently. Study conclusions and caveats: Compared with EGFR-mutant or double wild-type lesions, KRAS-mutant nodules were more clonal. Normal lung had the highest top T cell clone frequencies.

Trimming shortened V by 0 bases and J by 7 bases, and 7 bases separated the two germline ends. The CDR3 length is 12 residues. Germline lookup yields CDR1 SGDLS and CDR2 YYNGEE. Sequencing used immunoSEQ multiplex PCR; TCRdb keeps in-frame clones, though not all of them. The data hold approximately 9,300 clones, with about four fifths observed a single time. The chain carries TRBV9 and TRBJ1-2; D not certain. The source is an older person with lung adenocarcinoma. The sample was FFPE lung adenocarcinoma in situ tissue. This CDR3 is CASSVVSGGYTF. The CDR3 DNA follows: TGTGCCAGCAGCGTAGTCTCGGGTGGCTACACCTTC.